A selection of T cell receptor beta chains follows, all from one sample in a study of Graves' ophthalmopathy and Graves' hyperthyroidism. TCRdb re-derived calls from the multiplex PCR reads in MiXCR, one entry per CDR3 protein. Altogether 240,000 or so distinct CDR3 sequences are present, around 42% being singletons, with the ten largest covering about 45%. Input material: peripheral blood. These receptors originate from an adult man with Graves' ophthalmopathy. Both conserved end residues are part of each CDR3. The order of the fields is V gene, J gene, D gene, clone size, CDR3 protein, CDR3 DNA. The D gene is left open where the match is weak. Clone size is not always given. Where it is, it says once, few, many or a class for expanded clones.

TRBV12-5,TRBJ1-2,TRBD1,.,CASGLRTGGDFQGYTF,TGTGCTAGTGGTTTGCGGACAGGGGGCGACTTTCAGGGCTACACCTTC
TRBV20-1,TRBJ2-5,.,.,CSARVLRQETQYF,TGCAGTGCTAGGGTTCTTCGACAAGAGACCCAGTACTTC
TRBV24-1,TRBJ2-2,.,many,CATERTTNTGELFF,TGTGCCACCGAAAGGACTACGAACACCGGGGAGCTGTTTTTT
TRBV20-1,TRBJ2-7,.,few,CSAALTGSYEQYF,TGCAGTGCTGCCCTTACTGGGTCCTACGAGCAGTACTTC
TRBV4-1,TRBJ2-5,TRBD1,.,CASSQVGDSQETQYF,TGCGCCAGCAGCCAAGTCGGGGACAGCCAAGAGACCCAGTACTTC
TRBV20-1,TRBJ1-6,.,few,CSARGRGLNSPLHF,TGCAGTGCTAGAGGCCGGGGCCTTAATTCACCCCTCCACTTT
TRBV7-9,TRBJ2-5,TRBD1,.,CASSRETGGIATQYF,TGTGCCAGCAGCCGTGAGACAGGGGGGATCGCGACCCAGTACTTC
TRBV10-1,TRBJ1-1,.,few,CASSDQKQGGTEAFF,TGCGCCAGCAGTGACCAGAAACAGGGCGGCACTGAAGCTTTCTTT
TRBV20-1,TRBJ1-1,.,.,CSARRGSENTEAFF,TGCAGTGCTAGGAGAGGTTCTGAAAACACTGAAGCTTTCTTT
TRBV7-2,TRBJ2-5,TRBD2,.,CASSLAGTSGGRQETQYF,TGTGCCAGCAGCTTAGCGGGGACTAGCGGGGGCCGTCAGGAGACCCAGTACTTC
TRBV7-2,TRBJ2-7,TRBD1,.,CASSSSSATGAYEQYF,TGTGCCAGCAGCTCCTCAAGCGCGACAGGGGCATACGAGCAGTACTTC
TRBV10-3,TRBJ1-6,.,.,CAISEDSEGSPLHF,TGTGCCATCAGTGAGGACTCAGAGGGGTCACCCCTCCACTTT
TRBV7-9,TRBJ2-2,.,.,CASRKGRRELFF,TGTGCCAGCAGAAAAGGGCGACGGGAGCTGTTTTTT
TRBV7-9,TRBJ1-4,.,.,CASSPDTREKLFF,TGTGCCAGCAGCCCGGACACTAGGGAAAAACTGTTTTTT
TRBV20-1,TRBJ2-2,TRBD2,few,CSARNPTSGANTGELFF,TGCAGTGCTAGAAACCCAACTAGCGGAGCGAACACCGGGGAGCTGTTTTTT
TRBV7-2,TRBJ1-2,.,once,CASSFGTLYGYTF,TGTGCCAGCAGCTTCGGGACACTCTATGGCTACACCTTC
TRBV3-1,TRBJ1-2,.,.,CASSHPRGYTF,TGTGCCAGCAGCCATCCCCGGGGCTACACCTTC
TRBV14,TRBJ2-7,TRBD1,.,CASSPPGTGRVHEQYF,TGTGCCAGCAGCCCACCCGGGACAGGGAGGGTACACGAGCAGTACTTC
TRBV2,TRBJ2-2,TRBD1,many,CASRRQGSGGELFF,TGTGCCAGCAGGCGACAGGGTTCTGGCGGGGAGCTGTTTTTT
TRBV20-1,TRBJ2-7,.,.,CSARDRGGYEQYF,TGCAGTGCTAGAGATCGTGGGGGCTACGAGCAGTACTTC
TRBV29-1,TRBJ2-7,.,.,CSVEDLYEQYF,TGCAGCGTTGAAGATCTCTACGAGCAGTACTTC
TRBV7-2,TRBJ1-1,.,few,CASSLLGGNTEAFF,TGTGCCAGCAGCCTCCTTGGTGGGAACACTGAAGCTTTCTTT
TRBV5-1,TRBJ1-2,.,.,CASRSDSYGYTF,TGCGCCAGCAGATCAGACAGCTATGGCTACACCTTC
TRBV29-1,TRBJ2-3,TRBD2,.,CSVPLAALTDTQYF,TGCAGCGTTCCCCTAGCGGCCCTCACAGATACGCAGTATTTT
TRBV19,TRBJ2-2,.,.,CASTARIDTGELFF,TGTGCCAGTACCGCTAGAATAGACACCGGGGAGCTGTTTTTT
TRBV7-9,TRBJ2-2,.,.,CASKGFGVRKNTGELFF,TGTGCCAGCAAGGGTTTCGGCGTTCGGAAGAACACCGGGGAGCTGTTTTTT
TRBV29-1,TRBJ1-4,TRBD1,few,CSVQDRLNEKLFF,TGCAGCGTCCAGGACAGGTTAAATGAAAAACTGTTTTTT
TRBV19,TRBJ2-2,.,few,CASKPAGTANTGELFF,TGTGCCTCAAAACCCGCGGGGACAGCGAACACCGGGGAGCTGTTTTTT
TRBV9,TRBJ1-6,.,.,CASSSGRHSAYNSPLHF,TGTGCCAGCAGCTCGGGACGCCATTCCGCCTATAATTCACCCCTCCACTTT
TRBV5-1,TRBJ1-5,.,.,CASREGGLNQPQHF,TGCGCCAGCAGAGAGGGGGGCCTGAATCAGCCCCAGCATTTT
TRBV7-9,TRBJ2-7,TRBD1,few,CASSPGQGFSYEQYF,TGTGCCAGCAGCCCGGGACAGGGGTTCTCCTACGAGCAGTACTTC
TRBV7-3,TRBJ2-5,TRBD2,.,CASRELAGGQETQYF,TGTGCCAGCAGGGAACTAGCGGGGGGCCAAGAGACCCAGTACTTC
TRBV12-3/TRBV12-4,TRBJ2-2,.,.,CASSLGTLTGELFF,TGTGCCAGCAGCCTCGGGACGCTCACCGGGGAGCTGTTTTTT